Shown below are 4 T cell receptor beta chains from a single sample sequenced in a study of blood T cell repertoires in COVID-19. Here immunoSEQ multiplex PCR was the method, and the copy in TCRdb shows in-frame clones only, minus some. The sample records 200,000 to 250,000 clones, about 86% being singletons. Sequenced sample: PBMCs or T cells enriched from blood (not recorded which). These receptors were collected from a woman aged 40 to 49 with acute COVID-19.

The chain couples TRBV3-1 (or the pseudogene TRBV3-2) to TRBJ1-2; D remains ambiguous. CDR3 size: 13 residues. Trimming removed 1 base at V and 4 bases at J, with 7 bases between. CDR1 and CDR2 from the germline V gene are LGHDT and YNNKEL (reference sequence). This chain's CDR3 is CASSQARFYGYTF. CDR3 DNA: TGTGCCAGCAGCCAAGCGCGGTTCTATGGCTACACCTTC.

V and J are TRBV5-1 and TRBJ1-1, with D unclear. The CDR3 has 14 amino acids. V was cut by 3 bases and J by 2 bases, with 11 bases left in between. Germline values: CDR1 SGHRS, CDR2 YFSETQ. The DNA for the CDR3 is TGCGCCAGCAGCTCCGGAGAGTTTAACACTGAAGCTTTCTTT. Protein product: CASSSGEFNTEAFF.

The CDR3 spells CASSLSGAGGTGELFF. The DNA of the CDR3 is TGTGCCAGCAGCTTAAGTGGAGCGGGGGGCACCGGGGAGCTGTTTTTT. V is TRBV11-3 and J is TRBJ2-2; 9 bases are a match to TRBD2. The CDR3 runs to 16 residues. Trimming removed 2 bases from V and 4 bases from J; junction bases left unmatched: 5. Germline V gives CDR1 SGHNT, CDR2 YENEEA. Full variable domain (missing parts from reference TRBV11-3 and TRBJ2-2): EAGVVQSPRYKIIEKKQPVAFWCNPISGHNTLYWYLQNLGQGPELLIRYENEEAVDDSQLPKDRFSAERLKGVDSTLKIQPAELGDSAVYLCASSLSGAGGTGELFFGEGSRLTVL.

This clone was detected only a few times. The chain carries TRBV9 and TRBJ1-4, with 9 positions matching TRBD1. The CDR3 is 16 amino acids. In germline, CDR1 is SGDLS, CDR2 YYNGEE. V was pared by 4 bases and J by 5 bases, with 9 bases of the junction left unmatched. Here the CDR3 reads CASSPTPGQGNEKLFF. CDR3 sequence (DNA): TGTGCCAGCAGCCCGACCCCCGGACAGGGGAATGAAAAACTGTTTTTT.